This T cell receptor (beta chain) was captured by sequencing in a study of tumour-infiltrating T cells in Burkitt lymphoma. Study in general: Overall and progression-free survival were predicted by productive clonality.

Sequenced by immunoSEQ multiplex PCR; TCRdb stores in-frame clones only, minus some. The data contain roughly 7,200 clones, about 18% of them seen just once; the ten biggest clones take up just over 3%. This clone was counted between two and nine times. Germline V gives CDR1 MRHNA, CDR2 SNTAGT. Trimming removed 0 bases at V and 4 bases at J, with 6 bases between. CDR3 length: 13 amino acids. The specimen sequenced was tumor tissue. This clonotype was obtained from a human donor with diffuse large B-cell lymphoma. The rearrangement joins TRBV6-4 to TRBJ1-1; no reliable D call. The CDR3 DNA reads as TGTGCCAGCAGTGACTCTCCGGGCACTGAAGCTTTCTTT. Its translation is CASSDSPGTEAFF.